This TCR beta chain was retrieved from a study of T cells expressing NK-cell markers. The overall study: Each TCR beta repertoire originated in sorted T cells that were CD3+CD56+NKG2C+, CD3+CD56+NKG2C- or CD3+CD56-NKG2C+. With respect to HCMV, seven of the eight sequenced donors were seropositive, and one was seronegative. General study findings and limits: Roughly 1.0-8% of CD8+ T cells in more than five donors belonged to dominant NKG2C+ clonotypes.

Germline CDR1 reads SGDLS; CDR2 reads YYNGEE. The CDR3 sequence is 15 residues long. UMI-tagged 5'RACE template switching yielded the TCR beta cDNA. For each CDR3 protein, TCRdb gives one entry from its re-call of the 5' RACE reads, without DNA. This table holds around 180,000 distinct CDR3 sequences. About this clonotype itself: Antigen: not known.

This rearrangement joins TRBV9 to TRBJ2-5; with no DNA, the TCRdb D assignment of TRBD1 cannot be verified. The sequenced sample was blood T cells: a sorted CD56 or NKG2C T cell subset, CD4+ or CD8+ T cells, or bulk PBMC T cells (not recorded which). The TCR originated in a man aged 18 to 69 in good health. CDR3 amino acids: CASSEGGGVAETQYF.